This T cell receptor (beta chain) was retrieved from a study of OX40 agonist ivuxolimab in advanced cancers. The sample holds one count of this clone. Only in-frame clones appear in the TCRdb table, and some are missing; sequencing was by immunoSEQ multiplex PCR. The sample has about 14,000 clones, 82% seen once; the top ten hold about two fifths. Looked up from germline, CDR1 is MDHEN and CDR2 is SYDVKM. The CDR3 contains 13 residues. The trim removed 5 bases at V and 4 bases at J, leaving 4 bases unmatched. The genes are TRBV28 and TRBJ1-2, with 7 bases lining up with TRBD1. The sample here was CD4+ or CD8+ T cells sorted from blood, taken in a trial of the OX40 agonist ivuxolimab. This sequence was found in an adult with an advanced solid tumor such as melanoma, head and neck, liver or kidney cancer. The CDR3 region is CASSGQEIYGYTF. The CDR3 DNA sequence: TGTGCCAGCAGTGGACAGGAGATCTATGGCTACACCTTC.